These 18 T cell receptor beta chains came from one sample sequenced in a study of CD8+ T cells in alopecia areata. RNA extraction was followed by reverse transcription into cDNA, which acted as the sequencing template. Method: immunoSEQ multiplex PCR; TCRdb's copy keeps in-frame clones and lacks some. The data show fewer than 200,000 clones, 50% to 65% seen once. Treatment indicated: oral pan-JAK inhibitor, 5-10 mg twice daily. The sequencing used CD4+ T cells sorted from blood, collected at week 24, from a patient treated with tofacitinib. The source of these receptors is a human donor with alopecia areata.

The chain employs TRBV7-9 and TRBJ1-2, with D possibly TRBD1 on 5 matching bases. Between the trimmed V and J ends, which lost 7 bases and 4 bases, there was a span of 13 bases. Germline lookup yields CDR1 SEHNR and CDR2 FQNEAQ (reference sequence). The CDR3 loop spans 13 amino acids. The CDR3 DNA is TGTGCCAGCACGGACGCGAGGGGCTATGGCTACACCTTC. It yields the protein CASTDARGYGYTF.

This clone occurred once. The gene calls are TRBV30 and TRBJ1-5, with TRBD1 as a possible D gene (5 bases). There are 14 residues in the CDR3. Germline V gene data show CDR1 as GTSNPN and CDR2 as SVGIG (reference sequence). V was clipped by 1 base and J by 4 bases, with 11 bases between them. CDR3 in amino acids: CAWSARTPNQPQHF. The DNA for the CDR3 is TGTGCCTGGAGTGCGAGGACACCAAATCAGCCCCAGCATTTT.

This chain links TRBV6-5 with TRBJ2-4, with D perhaps matching TRBD1 or TRBD2 (5 bases each). Trimming stripped 7 bases from V and 3 bases from J, with 16 bases between. This CDR3 is built from 15 residues. The germline CDR1 and CDR2 sequences are MNHEY and SVGAGI. DNA of the CDR3: TGTGCCAGCATGTTTAGAGGGGTGGACAAAAACATTCAGTACTTC. It encodes CASMFRGVDKNIQYF.

This clone was picked up a small number of times. V and J are TRBV11-2 and TRBJ2-1; D assignment may be TRBD1 or TRBD2 (5 bases each). Germline V gives CDR1 SGHAT, CDR2 FQNNGV. CDR3 length: 13 amino acids. Trimming removed 0 bases from V and 13 bases from J, with 13 bases in between. CDR3 DNA: TGTGCCAGCAGCTTAGAAATTTTGGGGGAACAGTTCTTC. It specifies CASSLEILGEQFF.

The V call is TRBV29-1, the J call TRBJ2-3, with D hard to call. This CDR3 is 11 amino acids long. The V and J ends lost 4 bases and 8 bases respectively, with 10 bases between them. The germline V gene has CDR1 SQVTM and CDR2 ANQGSEA. In nucleotides, the CDR3 is TGCAGCGTTGTAATGTTCGGTACGCAGTATTTT. It specifies CSVVMFGTQYF.

The rearrangement uses TRBV19 and TRBJ1-5; 8 bases are a match to TRBD1. Germline CDR1 and CDR2: LNHDA and SQIVND (reference sequence). Unmatched junction bases numbered 9, after V lost 10 bases and J lost 1 base. This CDR3 is built from 15 residues. The CDR3 DNA is TGTGCCACCACAATAAGACAGGGGAGCAATCAGCCCCAGCATTTT. This translates into CATTIRQGSNQPQHF.

The V and J genes are TRBV5-6 and TRBJ2-5, with unresolved D. This CDR3 is 12 amino acids long. Germline V CDR1 and CDR2: SGHDT, YYEEEE. The V and J ends lost 2 bases and 9 bases respectively, with 11 bases between them. CDR3 loop: CASSFPPGAQYF. CDR3 DNA: TGTGCCAGCAGCTTTCCTCCGGGCGCCCAGTACTTC.

This sequence joins TRBV4-1 and TRBJ2-6; D remains unclear. Per germline, CDR1 MGHRA and CDR2 YSYEKL. This CDR3 contains 16 residues. Trimming took off 0 bases at V and 4 bases at J, with 10 bases between the two ends. CDR3 protein: CASSQETLRGANVLTF. As DNA, the CDR3 is TGCGCCAGCAGCCAAGAAACCCTGAGAGGGGCCAACGTCCTGACTTTC.

The chain carries TRBV20-1 and TRBJ2-5; D is perhaps TRBD1 (5 bases). The CDR3 loop spans 10 amino acids. Germline lookup yields CDR1 DFQATT and CDR2 SNEGSKA (reference sequence). Trimming took off 3 bases at V and 7 bases at J, with 6 bases between the two ends. CDR3 amino acids: CSASRGTQYF. In nucleotides, the CDR3 is TGCAGTGCTAGTAGGGGGACCCAGTACTTC.

The chain employs TRBV15 and TRBJ2-1, with 8 bases aligning to TRBD2. CDR1 is LNHNV and CDR2 is YYDKDF in the germline V gene (reference sequence). V shed 6 bases, J shed 8 bases, and the junction held 9 bases outside the gene matches. The CDR3 length is 14 residues. CDR3 bases: TGTGCCACCAGTTTTCCGGGGGGGCCTTATGAGCAGTTCTTC. Residues: CATSFPGGPYEQFF.

This clone appeared a single time. A read error may produce the germline difference seen at one junction end. The chain links TRBV5-6 to TRBJ1-1; no clear D gene. The CDR3 covers 15 residues. Germline V gene lookup returns CDR1 SGHDT and CDR2 YYEEEE. CDR3 region: CASSLDGRMNTEAFF. The CDR3 bases are TGTGCCAGCAGCTTGGACGGCAGAATGAACACCGAAGCTTTCTTT.

The chain carries TRBV5-6 and TRBJ2-7; unclear D gene. Per germline, CDR1 SGHDT and CDR2 YYEEEE. The V and J ends lost 1 base and 2 bases respectively, with 10 bases between them. The CDR3 extends over 14 amino acids. This chain's CDR3 is CASSLFRGAYEQYF. In nucleotides, the CDR3 is TGTGCCAGCAGCTTGTTTCGCGGAGCCTACGAGCAGTACTTC.

The chain couples TRBV18 to TRBJ2-3; 9 nucleotides line up with TRBD1. The CDR3 is 16 residues long. Germline V lookup: CDR1 KGHSH, CDR2 LQKENI. V lost 5 bases to trimming and J lost 4 bases; unmatched junction nucleotides: 10. The CDR3, as DNA: TGTGCCAGCTCATTGCGGAGGACAGGGGACGCAGATACGCAGTATTTT. Translated: CASSLRRTGDADTQYF.

This clone was seen only a few times. The chain recombines TRBV18 with TRBJ2-1; no firm D call. With 8 bases removed from V and 5 bases from J, the gap between germline ends came to 10 bases. Looked up from germline, CDR1 is KGHSH and CDR2 is LQKENI. This CDR3 is 12 amino acids long. As DNA, the CDR3 is TGTGCCAGCGCTTCATTACACAATGAGCAGTTCTTC. Residues: CASASLHNEQFF.

V is TRBV6-5 and J is TRBJ1-1; D call uncertain. The germline CDR1 and CDR2 sequences are MNHEY and SVGAGI. The CDR3 totals 14 residues. Deletions cut 3 bases from V and 4 bases from J, with 12 bases between. In DNA form, the CDR3 reads TGTGCCAGCAGTTATGAAGCGGATTCCACTGAAGCTTTCTTT. It codes for CASSYEADSTEAFF.

This chain uses TRBV27 with TRBJ1-1, with 7 positions matching TRBD1. This CDR3 contains 14 residues. V dropped 5 bases and J dropped 6; count of bases not matched to a gene: 9. Germline CDR1 MNHEY, CDR2 SMNVEV (reference sequence). The CDR3 protein is CASSLDRAYSEAFF. DNA of the CDR3: TGTGCCAGCAGTCTTGACAGGGCTTATTCTGAAGCTTTCTTT.

The V call is TRBV30, the J call TRBJ2-1, with 9 bases that match TRBD2. V lost 1 base to trimming and J lost 10 bases; unmatched junction nucleotides: 11. This CDR3 region has 15 residues. The germline V gene has CDR1 GTSNPN and CDR2 SVGIG (reference sequence). The CDR3 DNA is TGTGCCTGGAGTGCGGCGGGGGGGCCAAGGGAGGAGCAGTTCTTC. Protein: CAWSAAGGPREEQFF.

The chain carries TRBV27 and TRBJ1-5, with unresolved D. The CDR3 extends over 13 amino acids. CDR1 is MNHEY, CDR2 SMNVEV, per germline (reference sequence). V was shortened by 3 bases and J by 8 bases, with 11 bases between the two germline ends. This chain's CDR3 is CASSFTYVEPQHF. CDR3 coding DNA: TGTGCCAGCAGTTTCACATATGTGGAGCCCCAGCATTTT.